The 9 T cell receptor beta chains below all came from one sample that was sequenced in a study of T cell changes during pregnancy in multiple sclerosis. The method was immunoSEQ multiplex PCR; TCRdb's version includes in-frame clones alone and lacks a portion of them. The sample lists approximately 92,000 clones; roughly 90% were seen once. The material was peripheral blood, obtained in the first trimester of pregnancy. The origin of the receptors is a female donor with multiple sclerosis, enrolled in a pregnancy study.

This clone was detected only a few times. This sequence joins TRBV7-9 and TRBJ1-4; D is possibly TRBD1 (5 bases). V lost 1 base and J lost 11, with 14 bases in between. CDR1 is SEHNR and CDR2 is FQNEAQ in the germline V gene (reference sequence). The CDR3 loop spans 14 amino acids. For the CDR3, the DNA is TGTGCCAGCAGCTTAGGTCGGCGGGGCGGGAAACTGTTTTTT. Amino acids: CASSLGRRGGKLFF.

This sequence joins TRBV4-3 and TRBJ2-5; 9 bases agree with TRBD2. With V trimmed by 1 base and J by 4 bases, 7 bases remained unmatched. This CDR3 comprises 16 residues. Germline values: CDR1 LGHNA, CDR2 YSLEER. The CDR3 sequence is CASSQGLAGSGETQYF. CDR3 coding DNA: TGCGCCAGCAGCCAAGGCCTAGCGGGATCAGGAGAGACCCAGTACTTC.

V usage is TRBV19 and J usage is TRBJ1-1, with 10 bases aligning to TRBD1. CDR3 length equals 14 residues. Germline CDR1 LNHDA, CDR2 SQIVND (reference sequence). V trimming: 3 bases; J trimming: 5 bases; junction bases outside the gene matches: 3. DNA of the CDR3: TGTGCCAGTAGTATGGGGACAGGGGAGACTGAAGCTTTCTTT. Protein: CASSMGTGETEAFF.

The rearrangement uses TRBV9 and TRBJ2-3, with a weak D call TRBD2 (6 bases). The germline V gene has CDR1 SGDLS and CDR2 YYNGEE. The CDR3 has 15 amino acids. The V gene lost 0 bases and the J gene lost 2 bases, with 10 bases spanning the gap. CDR3 sequence reads: CASSVGAGPTDTQYF. The CDR3 nucleotides are TGTGCCAGCAGCGTAGGGGCGGGACCCACAGATACGCAGTATTTT.

The rearrangement joins TRBV4-1 to TRBJ2-1, with no clear D. This CDR3 contains 14 residues. Germline V gene sequence: CDR1 MGHRA, CDR2 YSYEKL. The V end lost 0 bases, the J end lost 7 bases, and 10 bases lay between the germline ends. CDR3 nucleotides: TGCGCCAGCAGCCAAGACGTAGTCCCGAATGAGCAGTTCTTC. This translates into CASSQDVVPNEQFF.

The J gene is TRBJ2-1, the V gene TRBV11-3; 14 bases fit TRBD2. The trim removed 3 bases at V and 9 bases at J, leaving 10 bases unmatched. Germline loops: CDR1 SGHNT, CDR2 YENEEA. CDR3 size: 17 residues. The CDR3 loop reads CASSLGRLAGGLGEQFF. CDR3 bases: TGTGCCAGCAGCTTGGGACGACTAGCGGGAGGGTTGGGTGAGCAGTTCTTC.

This chain uses TRBV28 with TRBJ2-6, with D uncertain. This CDR3 contains 16 residues. Trimming took 5 bases from V and 0 from J, leaving 11 bases between them. Germline V gene data show CDR1 as MDHEN and CDR2 as SYDVKM. The CDR3 here is CASSLKPGSGANVLTF. The CDR3 bases are TGTGCCAGCAGTCTAAAACCTGGCTCTGGGGCCAACGTCCTGACTTTC.

The chain has TRBV27 and TRBJ2-1; 11 nucleotides line up with TRBD2. Unmatched junction bases numbered 7, after V lost 6 bases and J lost 0 bases. Germline CDR1 is MNHEY and CDR2 is SMNVEV (reference sequence). The CDR3 loop spans 17 amino acids. The CDR3 DNA reads as TGTGCCAGCAGACTAGCGGGAGTGGGAACCTCCTACAATGAGCAGTTCTTC. Translated, it gives CASRLAGVGTSYNEQFF.

The chain has TRBV10-3 and TRBJ2-3; possibly TRBD2 for D (6 bases). Deletions cut 2 bases from V and 5 bases from J, with 11 bases between. CDR3 length: 14 amino acids. CDR1 ENHRY and CDR2 SYGVKD come from the germline V gene. The CDR3 bases are TGTGCCATCAGTGAGGGACTAATGGGAGATACGCAGTATTTT. Protein product: CAISEGLMGDTQYF.